A selection of T cell receptor beta chains follows, all from one sample in a study of cytomegalovirus exposure and HLA in healthy donors. Measured with immunoSEQ multiplex PCR; TCRdb has only the in-frame clones, and not every one. The sample holds around 140,000 clones; approximately 77% are singletons and the top ten take around 1.5%. Sequencing was carried out using PBMCs. The source of these receptors is a woman in her forties in good health and CMV-seronegative. The conserved cysteine and the conserved F or W are not part of the CDR3 here.

cdr3_length: 13
j_call: TRBJ1-1
v_call: TRBV15
cdr3_aa: ATSKAAGVDTEAF

cdr3_length: 12
j_call: TRBJ1-5
v_call: TRBV19
cdr3_aa: ATLGGEWNQPQH

cdr3_length: 11
j_call: TRBJ1-5
v_call: TRBV12-5
cdr3_aa: ASESPGGRSQH

cdr3_length: 10
j_call: TRBJ1-1
v_call: TRBV10-1
cdr3_aa: ASGDGGTEAF

cdr3_length: 12
j_call: TRBJ1-2
v_call: TRBV11-2
cdr3_aa: ASSPWDINYGYT

cdr3_length: 12
j_call: TRBJ2-5
v_call: TRBV6-6
cdr3_aa: ASSRQLAKETQY

cdr3_length: 12
j_call: TRBJ1-5
v_call: TRBV5-1
cdr3_aa: ASSLDSPNQPQH

cdr3_length: 14
j_call: TRBJ1-5
v_call: TRBV6-5
cdr3_aa: ASSYSIAGRNQPQH

cdr3_length: 12
j_call: TRBJ1-1
v_call: TRBV7-9
cdr3_aa: ASSLGGLNTEAF

cdr3_length: 13
j_call: TRBJ1-1
v_call: TRBV5-4
cdr3_aa: ASSLFPGGSTEAF

cdr3_length: 11
j_call: TRBJ1-2
v_call: TRBV27
cdr3_aa: ASSFSRDHGYT

cdr3_length: 14
j_call: TRBJ2-1
v_call: TRBV7-7
cdr3_aa: ASSLVAGQGRDEQF

cdr3_length: 11
j_call: TRBJ1-2
v_call: TRBV13
cdr3_aa: ASSMDSLYGYT

cdr3_length: 14
j_call: TRBJ2-4
v_call: TRBV2
cdr3_aa: ASSESSRGGSDIQY

cdr3_length: 10
j_call: TRBJ1-2
v_call: TRBV19
cdr3_aa: ASSIYDYGYT

cdr3_length: 12
j_call: TRBJ1-2
v_call: TRBV19
cdr3_aa: ASSGGEGFYGYT

cdr3_length: 13
j_call: TRBJ1-4
v_call: TRBV4-2
cdr3_aa: ASRERTGASEKLF